The 21 T cell receptor beta chains below come from one sample, sequenced in a study of T cell responses to AZD1222 COVID-19 vaccine. Libraries were prepared by immunoSEQ multiplex PCR; TCRdb keeps only in-frame clonotypes and omits some of them. Of some 150,000 clones in the sample, 80% to 90% were seen once. The input for sequencing was peripheral blood, taken 28 days after the second dose of the MenACWY control vaccine. These receptors were taken from an adult who received the MenACWY meningococcal vaccine as a control.

The rearrangement uses TRBV28 and TRBJ2-2; the D gene could be TRBD1 or TRBD2 (5 bases each). Trimming took off 7 bases at V and 6 bases at J, with 15 bases between the two ends. Germline V gene data show CDR1 as MDHEN and CDR2 as SYDVKM. The CDR3 is 14 amino acids. As DNA, the CDR3 is TGTGCCAGCAAGACTCCCGGGGCGGCCGGGGAGCTGTTTTTT. It specifies CASKTPGAAGELFF.

This chain links TRBV30 with TRBJ1-5; weak D call: TRBD1 (5 bases). Trimming took 2 bases from V and 4 from J, leaving 12 bases between them. Germline-derived CDR1 and CDR2 are GTSNPN and SVGIG (reference sequence). CDR3 length: 14 amino acids. As DNA, the CDR3 is TGTGCCTGGAGTACTGACAGTTTGAATCAGCCCCAGCATTTT. Protein sequence: CAWSTDSLNQPQHF.

The chain carries TRBV28 and TRBJ1-5; D possibly corresponds to TRBD1 (5 bases). Per the germline V gene, CDR1 is MDHEN and CDR2 is SYDVKM. Trimming took off 10 bases at V and 5 bases at J, with 12 bases between the two ends. The length of the CDR3 is 12 residues. CDR3 residues: CATLGTYQPQHF. CDR3 sequence (DNA): TGTGCCACCCTAGGGACTTATCAGCCCCAGCATTTT.

The genes are TRBV4-3 and TRBJ2-3; a possible D gene is TRBD1 (5 bases). The ends were cut back, 3 bases at V and 1 base at J, with 17 bases in the middle. Germline CDR1 is LGHNA and CDR2 is YSLEER. The CDR3 has 17 residues. The CDR3 reads CASSQDQGAYRTDTQYF. The CDR3 region has the DNA TGCGCCAGCAGCCAGGATCAAGGGGCCTACCGCACAGATACGCAGTATTTT.

V is TRBV7-8 and J is TRBJ2-1; D is unclear. Germline-derived CDR1 and CDR2 are SGHVS and FQNEAQ. CDR3 length: 13 amino acids. The V and J ends lost 1 base and 12 bases respectively, with 13 bases between them. The DNA of the CDR3 is TGTGCCAGCAGCTTAGGGCAGGAACTTCTGCAGTTCTTC. Encoded protein: CASSLGQELLQFF.

This chain links TRBV30 with TRBJ2-3; D is unclear. This CDR3 has 12 residues. The germline gives CDR1 GTSNPN, CDR2 SVGIG (reference sequence). Trimming stripped 1 base from V and 4 bases from J, with 6 bases between. The CDR3 sequence is CAWSEDADTQYF. The CDR3, as DNA: TGTGCCTGGAGTGAGGACGCAGATACGCAGTATTTT.

The chain couples TRBV7-9 to TRBJ2-5; TRBD2 aligns across 15 bases. Trimming removed 5 bases from V and 4 bases from J; junction bases left unmatched: 5. The CDR3 covers 16 residues. Germline V gene sequence: CDR1 SEHNR, CDR2 FQNEAQ (reference sequence). This chain's CDR3 is CASSRTSGRAGETQYF. The CDR3 region has the DNA TGTGCCAGCAGCCGGACTAGCGGGAGGGCCGGAGAGACCCAGTACTTC.

Only one count was recorded for this clone. This chain uses TRBV7-9 with TRBJ1-5; 8 nucleotides align to TRBD1. There are 15 residues in the CDR3. Per the germline V gene, CDR1 is SEHNR and CDR2 is FQNEAQ (reference sequence). The ends lost 5 bases at V and 5 bases at J; junction bases unmatched: 8. The DNA of the CDR3 is TGTGCCAGCAGCCTTGACAGGGGAGGTGATCAGCCCCAGCATTTT. Residues: CASSLDRGGDQPQHF.

The chain employs TRBV27 and TRBJ2-7, with TRBD1 matching 8 bases. Germline CDR1 reads MNHEY; CDR2 reads SMNVEV (reference sequence). The junction had 10 bases not matched to a gene; V was cut back by 6 bases and J by 3 bases. This CDR3 contains 15 residues. The chain's CDR3 is CASRTGQGPYYEQYF. In DNA, the CDR3 is TGTGCCAGCAGAACCGGACAGGGCCCGTACTACGAGCAGTACTTC.

The gene calls are TRBV3-1 (or the pseudogene TRBV3-2) and TRBJ2-1; 8 bases match TRBD2. V trimming: 0 bases; J trimming: 6 bases; junction bases outside the gene matches: 10. Germline-derived CDR1 and CDR2 are LGHDT and YNNKEL (reference sequence). The CDR3 is 17 residues long. Written as DNA, the CDR3 is TGTGCCAGCAGCCAAGAAATTGGACTAGCCGGGGTCAATGAGCAGTTCTTC. This encodes CASSQEIGLAGVNEQFF.

The chain has TRBV28 and TRBJ1-5, with 8 bases fitting TRBD1. V shed 11 bases, J shed 0 bases, and the junction held 6 bases outside the gene matches. Germline CDR1 is MDHEN and CDR2 is SYDVKM. The CDR3 extends over 14 amino acids. The CDR3: CALAGQGSNQPQHF. In DNA form, the CDR3 reads TGTGCCCTAGCAGGACAGGGTAGCAATCAGCCCCAGCATTTT.

This chain connects TRBV6-4 to TRBJ2-6; D remains ambiguous. This CDR3 is 13 amino acids long. V shed 6 bases and J shed 4 bases, with 7 bases lying between them. The germline V gene has CDR1 MRHNA and CDR2 SNTAGT. The CDR3 is CASRQDGANVLTF. The CDR3 coding sequence is TGTGCCAGCAGGCAAGACGGGGCCAACGTCCTGACTTTC.

V and J are TRBV7-8 and TRBJ2-7; D is unresolved. CDR1 and CDR2 from the germline V gene are SGHVS and FQNEAQ. This CDR3 contains 15 residues. The V end lost 1 base, the J end lost 3 bases, and 13 bases lay between the germline ends. The CDR3 DNA is TGTGCCAGCAGCTTAGAAGCAGGACGCCACTACGAGCAGTACTTC. It specifies CASSLEAGRHYEQYF. Full variable domain (outside the CDR3, taken from reference TRBV7-8 and TRBJ2-7): GAGVSQSPRYKVAKRGQDVALRCDPISGHVSLFWYQQALGQGPEFLTYFQNEAQLDKSGLPSDRFFAERPEGSVSTLKIQRTQQEDSAVYLCASSLEAGRHYEQYFGPGTRLTVT.

This chain links TRBV7-9 with TRBJ2-7; the D is unclear. The ends were cut back, 5 bases at V and 0 bases at J, with 8 bases in the middle. Looked up from germline, CDR1 is SEHNR and CDR2 is FQNEAQ (reference sequence). The CDR3 sequence is 13 residues long. CDR3 sequence (DNA): TGTGCCAGCAGCCCGCTAAGCTCCTACGAGCAGTACTTC. It codes for CASSPLSSYEQYF.

With regard to this clone: The junction and the germline gene differ at one end; a read error may be behind it. This chain uses TRBV7-3 with TRBJ1-2; 9 nucleotides align to TRBD1. Germline CDR1 is SGHTA and CDR2 is FQGTGA. The CDR3 sequence is 15 residues long. The CDR3 here is CASSSPTGGNDGYTF. The DNA for the CDR3 is TGTGCCAGCAGCTCCCCGACAGGGGGTAACGATGGCTACACCTTC.

The gene calls are TRBV21-1 and TRBJ1-2. TRBV21-1 is shown as a pseudogene. The CDR3 has 13 amino acids. DNA of the CDR3: TGTGCCAGCAGCAAAGCGCTGGAACCTGGCTACACCTTC. It is translated as CASSKALEPGYTF.

This clone has only one observation. The chain carries TRBV10-3 and TRBJ1-1, with a tentative D call TRBD1 (5 bases). CDR1 is ENHRY and CDR2 is SYGVKD in the germline V gene. The V gene lost 4 bases and the J gene lost 1 base, with 19 bases spanning the gap. The CDR3 length is 17 residues. Here the CDR3 reads CAISGRRGVPSNTEAFF. CDR3 bases: TGTGCCATCAGTGGTCGGCGGGGGGTCCCTTCGAACACTGAAGCTTTCTTT.

The V gene is TRBV5-1, the J gene TRBJ1-6; D is ambiguous. Germline V gene data show CDR1 as SGHRS and CDR2 as YFSETQ. CDR3 length: 15 amino acids. V was shortened by 0 bases and J by 5 bases, with 9 bases between the two germline ends. In DNA, the CDR3 is TGCGCCAGCAGCTTGGTTGCAGCGAATAATTCACCCCTCCACTTT. Protein: CASSLVAANNSPLHF. Full variable domain (missing parts from reference TRBV5-1 and TRBJ1-6): KAGVTQTPRYLIKTRGQQVTLSCSPISGHRSVSWYQQTPGQGLQFLFEYFSETQRNKGNFPGRFSGRQFSNSRSEMNVSTLELGDSALYLCASSLVAANNSPLHFGNGTRLTVT.

This rearrangement joins TRBV14 to TRBJ2-7, with D unresolved. CDR1 and CDR2 (germline): SGHDN, FVKESK. This CDR3 is 12 amino acids long. With 1 base removed from V and 3 bases from J, the gap between germline ends came to 4 bases. In nucleotides, the CDR3 is TGTGCCAGCAGCCAAGCGGGCTACGAGCAGTACTTC. It encodes CASSQAGYEQYF.

The chain joins TRBV18 to TRBJ2-5, with TRBD2 matching 7 bases. The CDR3 totals 15 residues. V lost 2 bases and J lost 4; bases outside the gene matches: 7. The germline V gene encodes CDR1 KGHSH and CDR2 LQKENI. The CDR3 DNA follows: TGTGCCAGCTCACCAGTGGGAGGGGTAGGAGAGACCCAGTACTTC. It encodes CASSPVGGVGETQYF.

The V call is TRBV7-2, the J call TRBJ1-2; no firm D call. This CDR3 comprises 15 residues. Germline CDR1 and CDR2: SGHTA and FQGNSA. V lost 4 bases and J 0 bases, leaving 12 bases between the germline ends. The CDR3 region is CASSSRTATNYGYTF. CDR3 nucleotide sequence: TGTGCCAGCAGCTCCCGGACGGCTACTAACTATGGCTACACCTTC. The full variable domain, its missing parts supplied by reference TRBV7-2 and TRBJ1-2, is GAGVSQSPSNKVTEKGKDVELRCDPISGHTALYWYRQSLGQGLEFLIYFQGNSAPDKSGLPSDRFSAERTGGSVSTLTIQRTQQEDSAVYLCASSSRTATNYGYTFGSGTRLTVV.